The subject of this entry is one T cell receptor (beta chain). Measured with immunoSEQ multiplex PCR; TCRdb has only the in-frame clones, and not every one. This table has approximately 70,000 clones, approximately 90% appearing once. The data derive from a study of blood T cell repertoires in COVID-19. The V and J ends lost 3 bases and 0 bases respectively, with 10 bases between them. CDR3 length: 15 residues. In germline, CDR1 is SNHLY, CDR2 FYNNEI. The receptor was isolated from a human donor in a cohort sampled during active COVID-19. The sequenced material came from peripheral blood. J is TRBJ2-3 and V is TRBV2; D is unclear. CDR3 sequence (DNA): TGTGCCAGCAGTGAGGAACAGTATAGCACAGATACGCAGTATTTT. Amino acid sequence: CASSEEQYSTDTQYF.